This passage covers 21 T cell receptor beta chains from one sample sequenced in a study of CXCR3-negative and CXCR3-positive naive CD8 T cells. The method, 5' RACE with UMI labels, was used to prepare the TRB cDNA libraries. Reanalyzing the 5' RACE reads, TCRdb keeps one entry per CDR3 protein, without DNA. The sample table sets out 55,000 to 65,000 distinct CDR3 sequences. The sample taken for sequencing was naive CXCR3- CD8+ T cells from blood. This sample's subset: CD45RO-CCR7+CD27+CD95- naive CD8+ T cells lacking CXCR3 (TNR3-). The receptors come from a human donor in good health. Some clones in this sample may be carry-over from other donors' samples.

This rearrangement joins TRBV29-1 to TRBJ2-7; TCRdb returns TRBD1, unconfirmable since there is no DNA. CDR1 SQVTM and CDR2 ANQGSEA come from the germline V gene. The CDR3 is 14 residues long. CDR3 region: CSVEGQGKEYEQYF.

The CDR3 spells CASSFGTSYGYTF. The rearrangement joins TRBV19 to TRBJ1-2. Per the germline V gene, CDR1 is LNHDA and CDR2 is SQIVND (reference sequence). The CDR3 covers 13 residues.

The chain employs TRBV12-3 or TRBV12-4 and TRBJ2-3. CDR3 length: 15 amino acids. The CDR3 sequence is CASSLEQSFTDTQYF.

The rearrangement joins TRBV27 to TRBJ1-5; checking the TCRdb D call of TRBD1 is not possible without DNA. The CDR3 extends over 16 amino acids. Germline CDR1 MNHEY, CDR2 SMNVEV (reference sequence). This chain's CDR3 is CASSARDRGPHQPQHF.

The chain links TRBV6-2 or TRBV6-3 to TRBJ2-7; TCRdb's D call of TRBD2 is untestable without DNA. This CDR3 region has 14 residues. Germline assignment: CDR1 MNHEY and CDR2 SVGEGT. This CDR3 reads CASSNGLYDYEQYF.

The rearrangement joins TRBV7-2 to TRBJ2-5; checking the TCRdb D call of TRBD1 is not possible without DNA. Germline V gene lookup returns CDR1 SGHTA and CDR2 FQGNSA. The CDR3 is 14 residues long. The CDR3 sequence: CASSRSTGGETQYF.

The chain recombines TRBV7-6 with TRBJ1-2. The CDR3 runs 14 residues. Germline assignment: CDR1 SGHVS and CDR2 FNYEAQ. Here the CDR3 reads CASSLAPQIYGYTF.

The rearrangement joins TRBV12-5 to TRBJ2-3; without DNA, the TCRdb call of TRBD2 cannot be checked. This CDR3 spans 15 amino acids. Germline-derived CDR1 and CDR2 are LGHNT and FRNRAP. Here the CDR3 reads CASGFPGGPGDTQYF.

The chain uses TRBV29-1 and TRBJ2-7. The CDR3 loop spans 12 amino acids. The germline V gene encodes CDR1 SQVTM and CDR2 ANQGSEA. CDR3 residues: CSASSLAGEQYF.

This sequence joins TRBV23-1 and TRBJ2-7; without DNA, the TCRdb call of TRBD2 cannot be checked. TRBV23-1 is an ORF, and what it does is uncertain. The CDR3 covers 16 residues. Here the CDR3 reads CASSQSGTRPNYEQYF.

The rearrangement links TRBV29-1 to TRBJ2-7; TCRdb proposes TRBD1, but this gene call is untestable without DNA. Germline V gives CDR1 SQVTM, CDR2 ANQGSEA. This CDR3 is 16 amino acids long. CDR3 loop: CSVEEIGTGVAYEQYF.

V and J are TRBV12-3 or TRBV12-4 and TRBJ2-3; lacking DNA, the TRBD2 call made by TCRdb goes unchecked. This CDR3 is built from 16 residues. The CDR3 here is CASSRLAGVGTDTQYF.

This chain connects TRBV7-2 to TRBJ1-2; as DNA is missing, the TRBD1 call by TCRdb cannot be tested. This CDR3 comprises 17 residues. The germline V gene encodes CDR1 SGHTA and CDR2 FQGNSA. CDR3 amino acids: CASSLYPGQPSNYGYTF.

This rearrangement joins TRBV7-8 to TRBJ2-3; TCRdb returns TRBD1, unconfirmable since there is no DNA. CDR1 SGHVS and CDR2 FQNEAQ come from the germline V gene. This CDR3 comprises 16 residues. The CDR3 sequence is CASRRGQGRERDTQYF. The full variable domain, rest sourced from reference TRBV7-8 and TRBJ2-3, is GAGVSQSPRYKVAKRGQDVALRCDPISGHVSLFWYQQALGQGPEFLTYFQNEAQLDKSGLPSDRFFAERPEGSVSTLKIQRTQQEDSAVYLCASRRGQGRERDTQYFGPGTRLTVL.

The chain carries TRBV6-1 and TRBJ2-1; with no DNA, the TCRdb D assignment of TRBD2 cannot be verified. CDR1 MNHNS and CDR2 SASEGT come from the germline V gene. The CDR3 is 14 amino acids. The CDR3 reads CASRLAGASDEQFF.

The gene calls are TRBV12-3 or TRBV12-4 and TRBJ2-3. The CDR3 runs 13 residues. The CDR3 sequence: CASSLQKVITQYF.

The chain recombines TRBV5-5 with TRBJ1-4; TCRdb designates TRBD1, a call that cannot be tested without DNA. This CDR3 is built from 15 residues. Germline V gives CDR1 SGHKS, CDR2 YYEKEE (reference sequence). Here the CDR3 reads CASSAGTEAFEKLLF.

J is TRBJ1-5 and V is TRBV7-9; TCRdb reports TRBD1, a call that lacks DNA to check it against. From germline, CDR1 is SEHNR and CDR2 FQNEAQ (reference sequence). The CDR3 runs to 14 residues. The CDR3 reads CASSSQGTGQPQHF.

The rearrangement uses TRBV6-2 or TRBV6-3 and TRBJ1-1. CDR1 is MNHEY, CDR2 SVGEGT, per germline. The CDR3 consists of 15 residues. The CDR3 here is CASSYTQGPNTEAFF.

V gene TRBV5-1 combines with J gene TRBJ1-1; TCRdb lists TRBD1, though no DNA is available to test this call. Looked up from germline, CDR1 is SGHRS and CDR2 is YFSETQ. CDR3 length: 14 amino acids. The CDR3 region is CASSLDRGPTEAFF. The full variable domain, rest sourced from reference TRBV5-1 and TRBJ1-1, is KAGVTQTPRYLIKTRGQQVTLSCSPISGHRSVSWYQQTPGQGLQFLFEYFSETQRNKGNFPGRFSGRQFSNSRSEMNVSTLELGDSALYLCASSLDRGPTEAFFGQGTRLTVV.

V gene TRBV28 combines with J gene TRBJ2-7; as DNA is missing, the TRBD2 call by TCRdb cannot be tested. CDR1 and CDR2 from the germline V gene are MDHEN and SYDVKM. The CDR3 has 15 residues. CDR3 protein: CASSLGQALSYEQYF.